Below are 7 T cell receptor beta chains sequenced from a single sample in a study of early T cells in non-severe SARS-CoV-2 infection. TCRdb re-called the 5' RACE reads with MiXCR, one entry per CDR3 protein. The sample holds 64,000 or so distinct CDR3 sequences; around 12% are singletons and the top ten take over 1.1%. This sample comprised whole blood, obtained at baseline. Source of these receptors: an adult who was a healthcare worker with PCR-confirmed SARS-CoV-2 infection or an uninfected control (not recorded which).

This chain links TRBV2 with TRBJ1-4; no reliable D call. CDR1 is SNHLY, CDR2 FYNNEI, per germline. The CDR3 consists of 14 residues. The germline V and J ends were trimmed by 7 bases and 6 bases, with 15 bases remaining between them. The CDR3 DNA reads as TGTGCCAGCATTGGTTCAAGGGTTTATGAAAAACTGTTTTTT. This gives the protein CASIGSRVYEKLFF.

CDR3 residues: CAISESNGGSYNEQFF. The CDR3 nucleotides read TGTGCCATCAGTGAGTCGAACGGGGGCTCCTACAATGAGCAGTTCTTC. This chain joins TRBV10-3 and TRBJ2-1; a possible D gene is TRBD2 (6 bases). V was cut by 0 bases and J by 0 bases, with 9 bases left in between. Germline V gene sequence: CDR1 ENHRY, CDR2 SYGVKD. The CDR3 consists of 16 residues.

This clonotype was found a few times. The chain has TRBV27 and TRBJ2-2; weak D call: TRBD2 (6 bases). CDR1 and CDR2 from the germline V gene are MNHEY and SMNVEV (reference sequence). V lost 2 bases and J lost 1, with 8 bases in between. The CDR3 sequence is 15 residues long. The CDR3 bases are TGTGCCAGCAGTTTACGCGGGAAGAACACCGGGGAGCTGTTTTTT. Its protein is CASSLRGKNTGELFF.

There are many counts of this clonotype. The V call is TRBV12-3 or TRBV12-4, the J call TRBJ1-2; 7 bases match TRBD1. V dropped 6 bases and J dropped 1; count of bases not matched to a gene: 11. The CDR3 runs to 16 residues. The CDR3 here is CASSPAPGQFNYGYTF. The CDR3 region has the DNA TGTGCCAGCAGCCCCGCCCCGGGACAGTTTAACTATGGCTACACCTTC.

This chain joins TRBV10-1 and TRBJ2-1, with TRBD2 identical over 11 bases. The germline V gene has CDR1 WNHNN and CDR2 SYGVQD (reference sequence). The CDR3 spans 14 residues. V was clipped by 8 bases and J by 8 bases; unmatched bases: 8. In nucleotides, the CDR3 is TGCGCCAGCGGACCGGGACTAGCGGCCCATGAGCAGTTCTTC. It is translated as CASGPGLAAHEQFF.

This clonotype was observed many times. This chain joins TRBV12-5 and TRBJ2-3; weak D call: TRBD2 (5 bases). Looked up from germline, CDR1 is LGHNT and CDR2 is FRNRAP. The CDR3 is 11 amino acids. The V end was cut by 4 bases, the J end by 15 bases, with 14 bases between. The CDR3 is CASGYSGGEYF. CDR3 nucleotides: TGTGCTAGTGGTTACAGCGGTGGGGAATATTTT.

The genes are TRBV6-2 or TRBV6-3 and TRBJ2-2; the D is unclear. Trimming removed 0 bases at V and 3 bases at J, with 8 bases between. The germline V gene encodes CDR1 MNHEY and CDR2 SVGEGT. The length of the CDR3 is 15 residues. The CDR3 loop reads CASSYSSAYTGELFF. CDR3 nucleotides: TGTGCCAGCAGTTACTCCAGCGCCTACACCGGGGAGCTGTTTTTT.